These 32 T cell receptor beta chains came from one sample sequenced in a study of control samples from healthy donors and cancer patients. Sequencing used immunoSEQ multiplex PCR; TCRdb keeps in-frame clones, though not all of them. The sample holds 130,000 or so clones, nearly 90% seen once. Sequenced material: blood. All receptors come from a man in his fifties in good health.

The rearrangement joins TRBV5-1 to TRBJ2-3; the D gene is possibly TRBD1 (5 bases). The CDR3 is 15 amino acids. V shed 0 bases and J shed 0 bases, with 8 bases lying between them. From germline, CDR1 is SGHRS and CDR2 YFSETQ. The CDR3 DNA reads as TGCGCCAGCAGCTTGGAGGGGCCTAGCACAGATACGCAGTATTTT. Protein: CASSLEGPSTDTQYF.

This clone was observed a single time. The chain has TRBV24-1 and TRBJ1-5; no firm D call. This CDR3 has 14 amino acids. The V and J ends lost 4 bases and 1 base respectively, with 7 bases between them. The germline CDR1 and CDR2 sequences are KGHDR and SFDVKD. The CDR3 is CATSELWSNQPQHF. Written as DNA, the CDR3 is TGTGCCACCAGTGAGTTATGGAGCAATCAGCCCCAGCATTTT.

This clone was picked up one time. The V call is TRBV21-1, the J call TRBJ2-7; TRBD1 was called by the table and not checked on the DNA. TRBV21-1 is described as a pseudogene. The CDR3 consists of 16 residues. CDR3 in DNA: TGTGCCAGCAGCCAAGTACCAGCCCGGTCCGGCCTGGGCCAGTACTTC. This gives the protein CASSQVPARSGLGQYF.

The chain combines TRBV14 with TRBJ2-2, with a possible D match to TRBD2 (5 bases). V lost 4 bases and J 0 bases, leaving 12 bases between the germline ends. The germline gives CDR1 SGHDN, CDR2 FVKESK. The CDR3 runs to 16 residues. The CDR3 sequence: CASSPPRGTNTGELFF. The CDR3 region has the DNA TGTGCCAGCAGCCCCCCGCGAGGGACGAACACCGGGGAGCTGTTTTTT. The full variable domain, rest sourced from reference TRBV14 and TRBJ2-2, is EAGVTQFPSHSVIEKGQTVTLRCDPISGHDNLYWYRRVMGKEIKFLLHFVKESKQDESGMPNNRFLAERTGGTYSTLKVQPAELEDSGVYFCASSPPRGTNTGELFFGEGSRLTVL.

The CDR3 nucleotides are TGTGCCAGCATTAACTCTGGAAACACCATATATTTT. Amino acid sequence: CASINSGNTIYF. The chain uses TRBV6-6 and TRBJ1-3; D remains ambiguous. CDR1 and CDR2 from the germline V gene are MNHNY and SVGAGI (reference sequence). The CDR3 has 12 amino acids. Trimming took off 7 bases at V and 0 bases at J, with 4 bases between the two ends.

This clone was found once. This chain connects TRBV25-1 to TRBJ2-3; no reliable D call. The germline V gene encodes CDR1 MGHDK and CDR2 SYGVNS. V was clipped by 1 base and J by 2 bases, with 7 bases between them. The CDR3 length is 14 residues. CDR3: CASSEFPNTDTQYF. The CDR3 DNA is TGTGCCAGCAGTGAATTCCCTAACACAGATACGCAGTATTTT.

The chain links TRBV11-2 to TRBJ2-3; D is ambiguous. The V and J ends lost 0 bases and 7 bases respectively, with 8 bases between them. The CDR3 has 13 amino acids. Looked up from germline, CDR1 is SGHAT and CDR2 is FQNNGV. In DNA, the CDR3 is TGTGCCAGCAGCTTAGATATAGGCAATACGCAGTATTTT. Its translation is CASSLDIGNTQYF.

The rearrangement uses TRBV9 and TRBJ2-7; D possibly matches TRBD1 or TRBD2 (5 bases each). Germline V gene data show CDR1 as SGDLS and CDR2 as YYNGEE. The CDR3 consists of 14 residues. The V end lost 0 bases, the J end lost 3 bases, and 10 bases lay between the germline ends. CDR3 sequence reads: CASSVGGTDYEQYF. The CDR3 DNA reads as TGTGCCAGCAGCGTAGGGGGGACGGACTACGAGCAGTACTTC.

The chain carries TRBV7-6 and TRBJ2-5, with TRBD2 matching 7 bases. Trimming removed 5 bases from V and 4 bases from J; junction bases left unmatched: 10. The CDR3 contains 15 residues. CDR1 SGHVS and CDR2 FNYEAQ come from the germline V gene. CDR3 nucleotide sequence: TGTGCCAGCAGCCCGCTGGACACTAGCGCAGAGACCCAGTACTTC. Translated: CASSPLDTSAETQYF.

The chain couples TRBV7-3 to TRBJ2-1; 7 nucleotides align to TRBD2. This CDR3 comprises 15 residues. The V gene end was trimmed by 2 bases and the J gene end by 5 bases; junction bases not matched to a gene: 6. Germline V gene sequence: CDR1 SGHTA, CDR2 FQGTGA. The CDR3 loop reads CASSLYAGVNNEQFF. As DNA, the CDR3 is TGTGCCAGCAGCTTATATGCGGGGGTGAACAATGAGCAGTTCTTC.

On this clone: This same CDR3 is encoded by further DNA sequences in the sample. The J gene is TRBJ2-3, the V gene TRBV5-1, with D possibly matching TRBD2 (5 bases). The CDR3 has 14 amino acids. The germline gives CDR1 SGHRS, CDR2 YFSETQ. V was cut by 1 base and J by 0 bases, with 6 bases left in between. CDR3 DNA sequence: TGCGCCAGCAGCTTGACGGGGAGCACAGATACGCAGTATTTT. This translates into CASSLTGSTDTQYF.

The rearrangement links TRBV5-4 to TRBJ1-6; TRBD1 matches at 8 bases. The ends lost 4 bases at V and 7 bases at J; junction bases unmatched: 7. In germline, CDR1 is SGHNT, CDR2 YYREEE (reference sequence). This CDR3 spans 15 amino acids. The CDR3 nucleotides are TGTGCCAGCAGCCCTGGACAGGGACCAAATTCACCCCTCCACTTT. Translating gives CASSPGQGPNSPLHF.

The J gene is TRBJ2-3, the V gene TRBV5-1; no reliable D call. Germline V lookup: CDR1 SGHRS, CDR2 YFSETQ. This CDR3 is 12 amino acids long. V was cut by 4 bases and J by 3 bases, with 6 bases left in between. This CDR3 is CASSKLTDTQYF. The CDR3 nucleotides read TGCGCCAGCAGCAAATTAACAGATACGCAGTATTTT.

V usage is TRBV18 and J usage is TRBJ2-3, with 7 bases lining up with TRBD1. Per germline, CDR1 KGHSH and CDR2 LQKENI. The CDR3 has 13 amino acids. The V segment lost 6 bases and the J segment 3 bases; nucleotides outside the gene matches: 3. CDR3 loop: CASSLTGTDTQYF. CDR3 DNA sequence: TGTGCCAGCTCGCTGACAGGGACAGATACGCAGTATTTT.

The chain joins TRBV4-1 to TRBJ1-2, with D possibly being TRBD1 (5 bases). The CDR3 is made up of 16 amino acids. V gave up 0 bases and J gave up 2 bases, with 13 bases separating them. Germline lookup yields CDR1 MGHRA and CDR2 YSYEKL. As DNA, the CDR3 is TGCGCCAGCAGCCAAGATCCCCCGGGGGGGAACTATGGCTACACCTTC. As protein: CASSQDPPGGNYGYTF.

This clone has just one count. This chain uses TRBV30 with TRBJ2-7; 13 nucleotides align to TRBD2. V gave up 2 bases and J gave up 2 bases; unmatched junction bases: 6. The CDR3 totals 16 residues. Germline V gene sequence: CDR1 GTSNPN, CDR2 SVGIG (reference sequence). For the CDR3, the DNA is TGTGCCTGGAGTCCTACTAGCGGGGGGGCCCCCTACGAGCAGTACTTC. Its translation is CAWSPTSGGAPYEQYF.

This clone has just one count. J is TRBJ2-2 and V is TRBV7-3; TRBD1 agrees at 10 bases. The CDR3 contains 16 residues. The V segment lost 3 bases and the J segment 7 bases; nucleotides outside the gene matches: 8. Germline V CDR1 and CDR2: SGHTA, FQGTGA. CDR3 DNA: TGTGCCAGCAGCTTGCGGGGACAGGGGAGCCTCGGGGAGCTGTTTTTT. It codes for CASSLRGQGSLGELFF.

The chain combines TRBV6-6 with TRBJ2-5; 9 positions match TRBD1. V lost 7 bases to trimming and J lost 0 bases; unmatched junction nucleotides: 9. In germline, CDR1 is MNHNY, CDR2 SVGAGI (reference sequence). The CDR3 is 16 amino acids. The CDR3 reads CASIDGQGTNQETQYF. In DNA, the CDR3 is TGTGCCAGCATAGATGGACAGGGGACGAACCAAGAGACCCAGTACTTC.

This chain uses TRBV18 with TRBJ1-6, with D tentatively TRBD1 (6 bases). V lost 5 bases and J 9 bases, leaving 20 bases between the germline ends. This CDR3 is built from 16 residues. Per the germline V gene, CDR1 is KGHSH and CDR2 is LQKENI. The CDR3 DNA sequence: TGTGCCAGCTCATCGCTCGTTGGACAGTCCCCTTCACCCCTCCACTTT. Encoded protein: CASSSLVGQSPSPLHF.

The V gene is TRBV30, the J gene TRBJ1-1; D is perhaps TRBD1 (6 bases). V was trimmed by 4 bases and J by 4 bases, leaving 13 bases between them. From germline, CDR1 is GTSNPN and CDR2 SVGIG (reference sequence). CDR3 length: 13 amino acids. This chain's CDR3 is CAWNSQGRTEAFF. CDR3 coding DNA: TGTGCCTGGAACTCACAGGGCCGCACTGAAGCTTTCTTT. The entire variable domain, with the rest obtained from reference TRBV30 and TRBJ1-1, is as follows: SQTIHQWPATLVQPVGSPLSLECTVEGTSNPNLYWYRQAAGRGLQLLFYSVGIGQISSEVPQNLSASRPQDRQFILSSKKLLLSDSGFYLCAWNSQGRTEAFFGQGTRLTVV.

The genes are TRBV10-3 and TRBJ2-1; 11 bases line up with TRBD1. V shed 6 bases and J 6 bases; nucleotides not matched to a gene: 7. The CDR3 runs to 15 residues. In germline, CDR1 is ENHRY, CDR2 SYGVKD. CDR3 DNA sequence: TGTGCCATCAGAATCGGGACAGGGGGGTCCAATGAGCAGTTCTTC. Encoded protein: CAIRIGTGGSNEQFF.

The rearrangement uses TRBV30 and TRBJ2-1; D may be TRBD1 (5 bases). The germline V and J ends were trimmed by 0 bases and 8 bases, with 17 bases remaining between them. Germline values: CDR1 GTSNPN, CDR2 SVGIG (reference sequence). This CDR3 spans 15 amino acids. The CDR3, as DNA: TGTGCCTGGAGTGTTGTGGGGCGCGGTAGCTATGAGCAGTTCTTC. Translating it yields CAWSVVGRGSYEQFF.

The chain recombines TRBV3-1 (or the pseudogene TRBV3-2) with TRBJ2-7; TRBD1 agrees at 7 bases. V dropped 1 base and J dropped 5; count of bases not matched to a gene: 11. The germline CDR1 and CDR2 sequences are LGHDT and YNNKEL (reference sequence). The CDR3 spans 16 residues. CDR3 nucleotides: TGTGCCAGCAGCCAAGCCGGGCTCGGGACAGACCACGAGCAGTACTTC. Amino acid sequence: CASSQAGLGTDHEQYF.

As DNA, the CDR3 is TGCAGTGCTCGTGGGGGTGGGGGTGCGATTGGACAGGACAGCTATGGCTACACCTTC. Protein sequence: CSARGGGGAIGQDSYGYTF. The J gene is TRBJ1-2, the V gene TRBV20-1; 7 bases are shared with TRBD1. J was trimmed by 4 bases and V by 5 bases; bases with no gene match: 25. The CDR3 loop spans 19 amino acids. Germline lookup yields CDR1 DFQATT and CDR2 SNEGSKA (reference sequence).

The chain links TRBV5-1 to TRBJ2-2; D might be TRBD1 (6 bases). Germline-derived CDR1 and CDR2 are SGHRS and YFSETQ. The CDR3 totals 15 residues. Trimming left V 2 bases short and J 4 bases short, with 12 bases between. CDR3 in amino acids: CASSLGQYATGELFF. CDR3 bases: TGCGCCAGCAGCTTAGGACAGTATGCCACCGGGGAGCTGTTTTTT.

The CDR3 nucleotides are TGTGCCTGGAGTGTATTAGCGGGGGGTCGCACAGATACGCAGTATTTT. This codes for CAWSVLAGGRTDTQYF. The chain employs TRBV30 and TRBJ2-3, with 10 bases identical to TRBD2. Looked up from germline, CDR1 is GTSNPN and CDR2 is SVGIG (reference sequence). This CDR3 is built from 16 residues. With 0 bases clipped from V and 1 base from J, the junction kept 4 bases outside the gene matches. The full variable domain, with the rest looked up from reference TRBV30 and TRBJ2-3, is SQTIHQWPATLVQPVGSPLSLECTVEGTSNPNLYWYRQAAGRGLQLLFYSVGIGQISSEVPQNLSASRPQDRQFILSSKKLLLSDSGFYLCAWSVLAGGRTDTQYFGPGTRLTVL.

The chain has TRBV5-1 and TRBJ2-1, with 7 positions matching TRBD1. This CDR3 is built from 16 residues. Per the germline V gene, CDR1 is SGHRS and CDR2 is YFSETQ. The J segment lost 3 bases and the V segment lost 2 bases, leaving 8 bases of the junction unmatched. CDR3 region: CASSLFRDRRYNEQFF. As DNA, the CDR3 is TGCGCCAGCAGCTTATTCCGGGACAGACGCTACAATGAGCAGTTCTTC.

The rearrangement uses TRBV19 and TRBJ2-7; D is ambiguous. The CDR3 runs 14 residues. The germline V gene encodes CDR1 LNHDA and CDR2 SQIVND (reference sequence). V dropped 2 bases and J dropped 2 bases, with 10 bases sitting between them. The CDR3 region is CASSISQATYEQYF. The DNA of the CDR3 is TGTGCCAGTAGTATAAGCCAGGCCACCTACGAGCAGTACTTC.

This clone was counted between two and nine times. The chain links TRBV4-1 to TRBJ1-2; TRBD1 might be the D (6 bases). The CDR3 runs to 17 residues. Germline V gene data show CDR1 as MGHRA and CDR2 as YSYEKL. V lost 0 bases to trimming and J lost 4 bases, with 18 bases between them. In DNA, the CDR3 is TGCGCCAGCAGCCAAGATGCGGGAGGAGGGGGGACCTATGGCTACACCTTC. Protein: CASSQDAGGGGTYGYTF.

CDR3 nucleotide sequence: TGTGCCAGCAGTGAAGGCTTCGGGACAGAAACTATTTTAGCCAAAAACATTCAGTACTTC. This sequence encodes CASSEGFGTETILAKNIQYF. V is TRBV6-1 and J is TRBJ2-4, with 7 positions matching TRBD1. CDR3 size: 20 residues. CDR1 MNHNS and CDR2 SASEGT come from the germline V gene. The junction had 15 bases not matched to a gene; V was cut back by 1 base and J by 0 bases.

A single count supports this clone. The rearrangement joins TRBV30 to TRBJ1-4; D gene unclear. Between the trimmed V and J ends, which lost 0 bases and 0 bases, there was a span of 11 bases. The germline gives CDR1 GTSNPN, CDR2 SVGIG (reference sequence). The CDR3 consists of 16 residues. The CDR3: CAWSVPTAATNEKLFF. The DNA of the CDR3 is TGTGCCTGGAGTGTTCCCACCGCAGCAACTAATGAAAAACTGTTTTTT.

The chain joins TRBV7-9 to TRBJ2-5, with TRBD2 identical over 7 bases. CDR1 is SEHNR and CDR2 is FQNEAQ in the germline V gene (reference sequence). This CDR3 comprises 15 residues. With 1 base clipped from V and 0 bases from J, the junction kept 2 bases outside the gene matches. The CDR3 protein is CASSLEGTNQETQYF. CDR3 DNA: TGTGCCAGCAGCTTAGAAGGGACTAACCAAGAGACCCAGTACTTC.